The following is a TCR beta chain sequence with its context. Sequencing was performed with immunoSEQ multiplex PCR; in TCRdb, only in-frame clones are kept and a portion is missing. The data hold 2 million to 2.5 million clones, with approximately 90% observed a single time. The data were obtained in a study of shared clonotypes between healthy human individuals. Germline V gene data show CDR1 as SGHAT and CDR2 as FQNNGV. After removal of 3 bases from V and 2 bases from J, the junction contained 7 bases not matched to a gene. This CDR3 contains 16 residues. The chain has TRBV11-2 and TRBJ2-1, with TRBD2 matching over 7 bases. The sequenced material came from naive CD4+ T cells from PBMCs. Subset: CD45RA+ positively selected. The receptor was derived from a man between 18 and 29 years old in good health. Some clones in this sample may be carry-over from other donors' samples. The CDR3 loop reads CASSFVRTRTYNEQFF. CDR3 sequence (DNA): TGTGCCAGCAGCTTTGTCAGGACTAGGACCTACAATGAGCAGTTCTTC.